What follows are 3 T cell receptor beta chains derived from one specimen sequenced in a study of shared clonotypes between healthy human individuals. The data were produced by immunoSEQ multiplex PCR, yet TCRdb's version contains in-frame clones alone and is incomplete. The sample shows around 600,000 clones, about 95% of them seen only once. Naive-designated CD8 cells lacked CD45RO, were positively enriched for CCR7, and omitted terminally differentiated effector memory CD45RA+ cells. The specimen sequenced was naive CD8+ T cells sorted from blood. The receptors shown here come from a woman in her twenties or thirties in good health.

The chain combines TRBV7-2 with TRBJ1-1; a possible D gene is TRBD1 (5 bases). The V gene's germline CDR1 is SGHTA and CDR2 FQGNSA. V lost 4 bases and J lost 0, with 9 bases in between. The length of the CDR3 is 14 residues. CDR3 in amino acids: CASSSRGLNTEAFF. The CDR3 coding sequence is TGTGCCAGCAGCTCAAGGGGTTTGAACACTGAAGCTTTCTTT.

This chain joins TRBV5-5 and TRBJ2-5; a possible D gene is TRBD2 (6 bases). The DNA end is a closer match to TRBJ2-7, so the J assignment may be wrong. Germline CDR1 reads SGHKS; CDR2 reads YYEKEE (reference sequence). The length of the CDR3 is 15 residues. CDR3 DNA: TGTGCCAGCAGCTCGGGACTCTCCTTTTCCTACGAGCAGTACTTC. It is translated as CASSSGLSFSYEQYF.

The chain combines TRBV25-1 with TRBJ1-3, with 7 positions matching TRBD1. The CDR3 is 16 amino acids. In germline, CDR1 is MGHDK, CDR2 SYGVNS. With 6 bases clipped from V and 4 bases from J, the junction kept 12 bases outside the gene matches. In DNA, the CDR3 is TGTGCCAGCAGCCAGACTGACAGGGAAGGAGGAAACACCATATATTTT. Amino acid sequence: CASSQTDREGGNTIYF.